This T cell receptor beta chain was sequenced in a study of human T cells and chemical hapten exposure. Points from the study as a whole: Versus controls, expanded TCRs had significantly more large CDR3 similarity clusters.

The library labeled individual cDNA molecules by adding unique molecular identifiers to them. In the authors' methods: A typical sample had 93,000 or so TCRs, with about 23,224 to 690,600 overall. TCRdb fed the RACE reads into MiXCR, producing one record per CDR3 protein. The V and J calls shown here were made by TCRdb, not taken from the authors' results. The sample lists about 380,000 distinct CDR3 sequences; roughly 4.6% were seen once. The time point denotes: pre-sensitization, week 0. Treatment reported: therapeutic diphenylcyclopropenone sensitization with weekly scalp DPC. Unfractionated whole blood served as the source for total RNA extraction. This clonotype was counted a few times. The antigen is undetermined. V was clipped by 7 bases and J by 0 bases; unmatched bases: 11. The CDR3 runs 16 residues. CDR1 is SQVTM and CDR2 is ANQGSEA in the germline V gene.

The receptor comes from a woman aged 45-59 years with alopecia areata. Some clones in this sample may be carry-over from other donors' samples. The sequencing used whole blood, collected in connection with sensitization to the hapten diphenylcyclopropenone (DPC). This sequence joins TRBV29-1 and TRBJ2-1; 8 positions match TRBD1. The CDR3 protein is CSGGTGPTSSYNEQFF. CDR3 DNA: TGCAGCGGGGGGACAGGCCCTACGAGCTCCTACAATGAGCAGTTCTTC.